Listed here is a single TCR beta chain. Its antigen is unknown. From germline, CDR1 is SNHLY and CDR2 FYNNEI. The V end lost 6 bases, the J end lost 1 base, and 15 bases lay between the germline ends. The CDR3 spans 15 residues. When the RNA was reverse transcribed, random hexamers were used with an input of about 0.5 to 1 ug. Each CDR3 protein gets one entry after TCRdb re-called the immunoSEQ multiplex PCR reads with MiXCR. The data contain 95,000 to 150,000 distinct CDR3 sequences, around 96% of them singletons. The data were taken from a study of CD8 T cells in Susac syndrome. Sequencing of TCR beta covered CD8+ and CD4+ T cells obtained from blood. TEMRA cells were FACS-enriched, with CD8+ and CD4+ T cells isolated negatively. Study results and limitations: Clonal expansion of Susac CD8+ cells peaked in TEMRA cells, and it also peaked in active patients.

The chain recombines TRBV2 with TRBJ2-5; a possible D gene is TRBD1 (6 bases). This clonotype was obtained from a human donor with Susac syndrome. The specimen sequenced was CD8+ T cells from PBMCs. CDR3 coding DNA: TGTGCCAGCAGGGCTGGTGGGACACTCCAAGAGACCCAGTACTTC. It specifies CASRAGGTLQETQYF. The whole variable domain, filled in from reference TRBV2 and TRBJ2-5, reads EPEVTQTPSHQVTQMGQEVILRCVPISNHLYFYWYRQILGQKVEFLVSFYNNEISEKSEIFDDQFSVERPDGSNFTLKIRSTKLEDSAMYFCASRAGGTLQETQYFGPGTRLLVL.